Listed here is a single T cell receptor beta chain. Its matching antigen is unknown. This entry belongs to a study of T cell responses to AZD1222 COVID-19 vaccine. Study-wide results and caveats: Vaccine-related CD4 TCRs covered spike, predominating at 160-218 and 743-854. There were mostly white British donors and more females than males, and clonal diversity was possibly underestimated.

The V gene end was trimmed by 1 base and the J gene end by 10 bases; junction bases not matched to a gene: 6. The CDR3 contains 15 residues. Germline CDR1 SEHNR, CDR2 FQNEAQ (reference sequence). The table came from immunoSEQ multiplex PCR; TCRdb's copy has only in-frame clones and leaves some out. The sample includes about 140,000 clones, approximately 94% of them seen just once. V is TRBV7-9 and J is TRBJ2-1; TRBD2 agrees at 11 bases. This clonotype originated in an adult in good health. The sample was peripheral blood, taken on day 0 of AZD1222 vaccination. The CDR3 region is CASSLELAGVREQFF. The CDR3 DNA reads as TGTGCCAGCAGCTTAGAACTAGCGGGAGTGAGGGAGCAGTTCTTC. The variable domain in full, with the rest retrieved from reference TRBV7-9 and TRBJ2-1, is DTGVSQNPRHKITKRGQNVTFRCDPISEHNRLYWYRQTLGQGPEFLTYFQNEAQLEKSRLLSDRFSAERPKGSFSTLEIQRTEQGDSAMYLCASSLELAGVREQFFGPGTRLTVL.